The 32 T cell receptor beta chains listed next were all sequenced from one sample in a study of shared clonotypes between healthy human individuals (TCRdb year 2020). The library was obtained by the immunoSEQ multiplex PCR assay. In TCRdb, the immuneACCESS table is reduced to in-frame sequences with V and J assigned. These tables do not hold every clone; where another copy was compared, an unresolved V gene accounts for under half, and the others remain unexplained. This sample gives about 2.5 million clones in total; around 92% of them show up just once. Together, the top ten hold 0.37% of the sample. Source material: naive CD4+ T cells from PBMCs. According to the study, the label for this sample's cell subset or site signals: CD45RA+ positively selected. These TCRs come from a man younger than 35 in good health. Some clones in this sample may be carry-over from other donors' samples.

J is TRBJ2-7 and V is TRBV27; 11 positions match TRBD2. Germline lookup yields CDR1 MNHEY and CDR2 SMNVEV (reference sequence). CDR3 length equals 15 residues. The junction had 5 bases not matched to a gene; V was cut back by 7 bases and J by 0 bases. The CDR3 is CASKLGLAGSYEQYF. The CDR3 DNA reads as TGTGCCAGCAAACTCGGACTAGCGGGCTCCTACGAGCAGTACTTC.

The CDR3 DNA reads as TGTGCCAGCAGCCTTCCCCAGGGGGTAGTCCGCAATGAGCAGTTCTTC. Protein product: CASSLPQGVVRNEQFF. The rearrangement links TRBV28 to TRBJ2-1; the match to TRBD1 covers 7 bases. The CDR3 covers 16 residues. The trim removed 6 bases at V and 6 bases at J, leaving 14 bases unmatched. The germline V gene has CDR1 MDHEN and CDR2 SYDVKM.

The chain employs TRBV5-1 and TRBJ2-7; tentatively, D is TRBD1 (5 bases). The length of the CDR3 is 12 residues. V dropped 3 bases and J dropped 4 bases, with 8 bases sitting between them. Germline V gene sequence: CDR1 SGHRS, CDR2 YFSETQ. In nucleotides, the CDR3 is TGCGCCAGCAGCTCCTCAGGGTACGAGCAGTACTTC. It codes for CASSSSGYEQYF.

V is TRBV5-6 and J is TRBJ2-7, with a weak D call TRBD1 (5 bases). Germline V CDR1 and CDR2: SGHDT, YYEEEE. With 4 bases removed from V and 0 bases from J, the gap between germline ends came to 20 bases. The CDR3 totals 17 residues. The CDR3 protein is CASSLYPGFKASYEQYF. DNA of the CDR3: TGTGCCAGCAGCCTATACCCAGGGTTTAAGGCCTCCTACGAGCAGTACTTC.

This rearrangement joins TRBV4-2 to TRBJ2-2; a possible D gene is TRBD2 (5 bases). Deletions cut 4 bases from V and 7 bases from J, with 16 bases between. The CDR3 sequence is 15 residues long. The germline V gene has CDR1 LGHNA and CDR2 YNFKEQ. CDR3 coding DNA: TGTGCCAGCAGCCGGCAGGACTTAGGAGGCGGGGAGCTGTTTTTT. Encoded protein: CASSRQDLGGGELFF.

The chain uses TRBV5-4 and TRBJ2-7; 11 bases are shared with TRBD1. After removal of 3 bases from V and 7 bases from J, the junction contained 3 bases not matched to a gene. Germline V gives CDR1 SGHNT, CDR2 YYREEE (reference sequence). The CDR3 is made up of 13 amino acids. The CDR3 DNA is TGTGCCAGCAGCTGGACAGGGGGCGAGGAGCAGTACTTC. Translating it yields CASSWTGGEEQYF.

In nucleotides, the CDR3 is TGTGCCAGTTCTAGCGGGAGCTACGAGCAGTACTTC. Protein product: CASSSGSYEQYF. The chain has TRBV9 and TRBJ2-7; 10 bases agree with TRBD2. The CDR3 sequence is 12 residues long. Trimming cost V 8 bases and J 3 bases; bases outside gene matches: 2. From germline, CDR1 is SGDLS and CDR2 YYNGEE.

The chain recombines TRBV28 with TRBJ2-2, with no clear D. This CDR3 comprises 17 residues. V dropped 5 bases and J dropped 5 bases, with 21 bases sitting between them. CDR1 and CDR2 (germline): MDHEN, SYDVKM. The chain's CDR3 is CASSGYGPTLWTGELFF. CDR3 nucleotide sequence: TGTGCCAGCAGTGGCTACGGGCCAACCTTATGGACCGGGGAGCTGTTTTTT.

A note on this clone: This specimen includes other DNA sequences encoding the same CDR3. This rearrangement joins TRBV6-5 to TRBJ2-7; 7 bases match TRBD1. This CDR3 has 13 amino acids. J was trimmed by 2 bases and V by 6 bases; bases with no gene match: 4. Germline-derived CDR1 and CDR2 are MNHEY and SVGAGI. This CDR3 reads CASSPDRAYEQYF. The CDR3 DNA sequence: TGTGCCAGCAGCCCTGACAGGGCCTACGAGCAGTACTTC.

V and J are TRBV5-1 and TRBJ2-1; no reliable D call. The germline V and J ends were trimmed by 0 bases and 3 bases, with 10 bases remaining between them. Germline CDR1 SGHRS, CDR2 YFSETQ. CDR3 length: 15 residues. The CDR3 loop is CASSLAVSLYNEQFF. In DNA form, the CDR3 reads TGCGCCAGCAGCTTGGCAGTCAGTCTCTACAATGAGCAGTTCTTC. The complete variable domain, with remaining parts taken from reference TRBV5-1 and TRBJ2-1, reads KAGVTQTPRYLIKTRGQQVTLSCSPISGHRSVSWYQQTPGQGLQFLFEYFSETQRNKGNFPGRFSGRQFSNSRSEMNVSTLELGDSALYLCASSLAVSLYNEQFFGPGTRLTVL.

The rearrangement joins TRBV5-1 to TRBJ1-1, with D possibly TRBD1 on 6 matching bases. V was clipped by 2 bases and J by 3 bases, with 11 bases between them. The CDR3 length is 14 residues. Germline CDR1 reads SGHRS; CDR2 reads YFSETQ. The CDR3 loop reads CASSFHRVDTEAFF. The CDR3 DNA sequence: TGCGCCAGCAGCTTTCACAGGGTGGACACTGAAGCTTTCTTT. The full variable domain, in which reference TRBV5-1 and TRBJ1-1 provide the parts outside the CDR3, is KAGVTQTPRYLIKTRGQQVTLSCSPISGHRSVSWYQQTPGQGLQFLFEYFSETQRNKGNFPGRFSGRQFSNSRSEMNVSTLELGDSALYLCASSFHRVDTEAFFGQGTRLTVV.

The chain recombines TRBV7-9 with TRBJ2-2; D might be TRBD2 (5 bases). The CDR3 is made up of 13 amino acids. The germline V gene encodes CDR1 SEHNR and CDR2 FQNEAQ (reference sequence). Trimming cost V 8 bases and J 6 bases, with 13 bases left between them. CDR3 amino acids: CASLLGGPGELFF. For the CDR3, the DNA is TGTGCCAGCCTCCTTGGAGGCCCCGGGGAGCTGTTTTTT.

This rearrangement joins TRBV2 to TRBJ1-2; 8 nucleotides line up with TRBD1. The germline gives CDR1 SNHLY, CDR2 FYNNEI. The ends lost 7 bases at V and 6 bases at J; junction bases unmatched: 16. The CDR3 runs 16 residues. The CDR3 here is CASTEDRAPINDGYTF. The CDR3 DNA follows: TGTGCCAGCACCGAGGACAGGGCACCAATTAATGATGGCTACACCTTC.

Only a few counts were recorded for this clone. The rearrangement links TRBV20-1 to TRBJ1-1; D is unclear. Trimming shortened V by 4 bases and J by 6 bases, and 6 bases separated the two germline ends. Germline CDR1 is DFQATT and CDR2 is SNEGSKA (reference sequence). There are 10 residues in the CDR3. CDR3 protein: CSAIKSEAFF. In DNA, the CDR3 is TGCAGTGCTATTAAGTCTGAAGCTTTCTTT.

CDR3 in DNA: TGTGCCAGTTTTGGGGCTCCTGAAGCTTTCTTT. This encodes CASFGAPEAFF. The chain couples TRBV28 to TRBJ1-1; maybe TRBD1 (5 bases). The CDR3 covers 11 residues. The germline V gene has CDR1 MDHEN and CDR2 SYDVKM. V shed 9 bases and J shed 6 bases, with 11 bases lying between them.

The chain links TRBV6-5 to TRBJ2-2; tentatively, D is TRBD1 (6 bases). CDR3 length: 16 amino acids. The V end was cut by 4 bases, the J end by 3 bases, with 15 bases between. Germline V CDR1 and CDR2: MNHEY, SVGAGI. The CDR3 region is CASSSAGGGYTGELFF. The CDR3 coding sequence is TGTGCCAGCAGTTCGGCTGGGGGCGGGTACACCGGGGAGCTGTTTTTT.

This chain links TRBV5-1 with TRBJ2-7; D possibly matches TRBD1 or TRBD2 (5 bases each). V lost 4 bases and J lost 3, with 20 bases in between. There are 16 residues in the CDR3. Germline V gives CDR1 SGHRS, CDR2 YFSETQ. The CDR3 protein is CASSLGQRLNGYEQYF. The CDR3 DNA reads TGCGCCAGCAGCCTGGGGCAGCGGCTTAATGGCTACGAGCAGTACTTC.

The J gene is TRBJ1-1, the V gene TRBV28; D possibly corresponds to TRBD1 (5 bases). Per germline, CDR1 MDHEN and CDR2 SYDVKM. V was shortened by 6 bases and J by 6 bases, with 14 bases between the two germline ends. The CDR3 contains 13 residues. In nucleotides, the CDR3 is TGTGCCAGCAGCCGGGGGGGGGAATCTGAAGCTTTCTTT. Encoded protein: CASSRGGESEAFF. The variable domain in full, completed from reference TRBV28 and TRBJ1-1, reads DVKVTQSSRYLVKRTGEKVFLECVQDMDHENMFWYRQDPGLGLRLIYFSYDVKMKEKGDIPEGYSVSREKKERFSLILESASTNQTSMYLCASSRGGESEAFFGQGTRLTVV.

The chain combines TRBV28 with TRBJ2-1; 8 bases line up with TRBD2. The CDR3 contains 12 residues. The V and J ends lost 5 bases and 15 bases, in that order; junction bases with no gene match: 9. Germline values: CDR1 MDHEN, CDR2 SYDVKM. The CDR3 here is CASSTGGDLRFF. In DNA, the CDR3 is TGTGCCAGCAGTACGGGGGGGGACCTTCGGTTCTTC.

Only one count was recorded for this clone. The rearrangement uses TRBV4-1 and TRBJ1-3; TRBD1 might be the D (6 bases). The CDR3 sequence is 16 residues long. From germline, CDR1 is MGHRA and CDR2 YSYEKL. V lost 1 base, J lost 0 bases, and 10 bases lay in between. The CDR3 region is CASSQGGRDSGNTIYF. The CDR3 coding sequence is TGCGCCAGCAGCCAAGGGGGGCGCGACTCTGGAAACACCATATATTTT.

The rearrangement joins TRBV6-5 to TRBJ2-3; D not resolved. The V and J ends lost 4 bases and 5 bases respectively, with 16 bases between them. CDR3 size: 15 residues. CDR1 and CDR2 from the germline V gene are MNHEY and SVGAGI. The CDR3 spells CASSSAWARRDTQYF. For the CDR3, the DNA is TGTGCCAGCAGTTCAGCATGGGCTCGGAGAGATACGCAGTATTTT.

The V call is TRBV28, the J call TRBJ1-2, with 7 bases identical to TRBD1. Germline CDR1 reads MDHEN; CDR2 reads SYDVKM. J gave up 7 bases and V 6 bases, and 14 bases lay outside the gene matches. This CDR3 spans 15 amino acids. The CDR3 here is CASRLPDRAYSGYTF. CDR3 nucleotides: TGTGCCAGCAGACTACCCGACAGGGCCTACTCTGGCTACACCTTC.

This clone has a single count. The chain links TRBV2 to TRBJ1-4, with D possibly matching TRBD1 (6 bases). Trimming pared 6 bases from V and 7 bases from J, leaving 15 bases between. The germline gives CDR1 SNHLY, CDR2 FYNNEI. The CDR3 has 14 amino acids. The CDR3 reads CASRNEGVSEKLFF. The CDR3 DNA is TGTGCCAGCAGGAACGAGGGGGTCAGTGAAAAACTGTTTTTT.

With regard to this clone: Distinct nucleotide sequences in the sample also encode this CDR3. The rearrangement joins TRBV2 to TRBJ1-5, with TRBD1 matching 10 bases. With V trimmed by 5 bases and J by 6 bases, 4 bases remained unmatched. The V gene's germline CDR1 is SNHLY and CDR2 FYNNEI. CDR3 length: 14 amino acids. The CDR3 is CASSPTGGRQPQHF. The CDR3 DNA follows: TGTGCCAGCAGTCCGACAGGGGGCCGTCAGCCCCAGCATTTT.

V gene TRBV28 combines with J gene TRBJ2-1; 7 nucleotides align to TRBD2. Trimming took 5 bases from V and 2 from J; bases not matched to a gene: 9. Germline V gene data show CDR1 as MDHEN and CDR2 as SYDVKM. The CDR3 is 16 residues long. CDR3 amino acids: CASSPHPGGAYNEQFF. The CDR3, as DNA: TGTGCCAGCAGTCCCCACCCGGGGGGAGCCTACAATGAGCAGTTCTTC.

The J gene is TRBJ1-3, the V gene TRBV4-2; weak D call: TRBD1 (6 bases). Germline lookup yields CDR1 LGHNA and CDR2 YNFKEQ. The CDR3 has 14 amino acids. V lost 8 bases to trimming and J lost 4 bases, with 15 bases between them. The CDR3 DNA reads as TGTGCCAGCGGGCGGTCAGGGGCCGGAAACACCATATATTTT. Residues: CASGRSGAGNTIYF.

This clone came up a few times. The V and J genes are TRBV6-6 and TRBJ2-5, with a possible D match to TRBD2 (5 bases). V lost 6 bases and J 7 bases, leaving 15 bases between the germline ends. The germline gives CDR1 MNHNY, CDR2 SVGAGI (reference sequence). The length of the CDR3 is 13 residues. The CDR3 sequence: CASRTTNEGTQYF. The CDR3, as DNA: TGTGCCAGCAGGACGACTAATGAGGGGACCCAGTACTTC.

The chain uses TRBV6-6 and TRBJ2-7; tentative D call: TRBD1 (5 bases). V lost 0 bases and J 4 bases, leaving 16 bases between the germline ends. This CDR3 is 16 amino acids long. The germline CDR1 and CDR2 sequences are MNHNY and SVGAGI (reference sequence). CDR3 nucleotide sequence: TGTGCCAGCAGTTACTCGGGGCTTGACCCCCGATACGAGCAGTACTTC. Encoded protein: CASSYSGLDPRYEQYF.

V and J are TRBV5-1 and TRBJ1-4; TRBD1 agrees at 7 bases. The germline CDR1 and CDR2 sequences are SGHRS and YFSETQ. The CDR3 totals 14 residues. J gave up 6 bases and V 4 bases, and 6 bases lay outside the gene matches. CDR3 sequence (DNA): TGCGCCAGCAGCCTTGACAGGGTCTATGAAAAACTGTTTTTT. It is translated as CASSLDRVYEKLFF.

This chain joins TRBV6-1 and TRBJ1-4, with 8 bases that match TRBD1. The CDR3 is 16 amino acids. V was pared by 4 bases and J by 7 bases, with 11 bases of the junction left unmatched. The germline gives CDR1 MNHNS, CDR2 SASEGT. The CDR3 spells CASSGVTGGRGEKLFF. CDR3 in DNA: TGTGCCAGCAGTGGCGTAACAGGGGGACGTGGTGAAAAACTGTTTTTT.

The J gene is TRBJ2-6, the V gene TRBV7-9; no firm D call. Germline V gives CDR1 SEHNR, CDR2 FQNEAQ (reference sequence). The CDR3 is made up of 15 amino acids. The V and J ends lost 5 bases and 3 bases respectively, with 11 bases between them. CDR3 sequence (DNA): TGTGCCAGCAGCCGGACGGTGCTTGGGGCCAACGTCCTGACTTTC. Translating it yields CASSRTVLGANVLTF.

The CDR3 loop is CASSVAPGASGSDEQFF. The CDR3 nucleotides read TGTGCCAGCAGCGTAGCCCCAGGGGCTAGCGGGAGCGATGAGCAGTTCTTC. The genes are TRBV9 and TRBJ2-1; TRBD2 aligns across 10 bases. V shed 0 bases and J 8 bases; nucleotides not matched to a gene: 11. CDR1 SGDLS and CDR2 YYNGEE come from the germline V gene. This CDR3 is 17 amino acids long.